This T cell receptor (beta chain) was recorded in a study of blood T cell repertoires in COVID-19. Study in general: The origin of the acute and convalescent COVID-19 samples was the United States, Italy and Spain. T cells, B-cell-depleted T cells, or PBMCs supplied cDNA or gDNA.

In the authors' methods: Reference gene primer amplification gave nucleated cell count estimates. Profiling relied on immunoSEQ multiplex PCR, and the TCRdb table lists in-frame clones only, not all of them. V, J and clone size were drawn from that table, and D and trimming were deduced from the DNA. This table holds some 360,000 clones, around 87% found once. Per the germline V gene, CDR1 is MGHRA and CDR2 is YSYEKL. J lost 2 bases, V lost 6 bases, and 4 bases had no gene match. There are 15 residues in the CDR3. In this sample, this clone turned up once. This receptor was identified in a woman aged 60-75 years with COVID-19, enrolled during active disease. The specimen sequenced was peripheral blood. The chain carries TRBV4-1 and TRBJ2-1; 10 bases line up with TRBD2. The CDR3 spells CASRSSGGAYNEQFF. CDR3 nucleotide sequence: TGCGCCAGCAGGTCGAGCGGGGGGGCCTACAATGAGCAGTTCTTC.